The clone carrying this T cell receptor beta chain occurred many times. This sample is drawn from a study of tumor and adjacent non-tumor tissue in lung cancer. As for the study in general: Each sample yielded a few million productive TCRbeta reads on average.

The template was RNA from unsorted bulk tissue. More than 3 cm separated this lung sample from the edge of the tumor. Three rounds of nested PCR, following a modified ARM-PCR protocol, produced the TCRbeta library. TCRdb re-called the multiplex PCR reads with MiXCR, one entry per CDR3 protein. The sample includes some 51,000 distinct CDR3 sequences, 55% to 65% of them seen just once. The sequence derives from a woman aged 65 to 85 with non-small cell lung cancer. Material: distant non-tumor lung tissue.

CDR3 sequence reads: CAISESTDLGTEAFF. Written as DNA, the CDR3 is TGTGCCATCAGTGAGTCGACGGATTTAGGTACTGAAGCTTTCTTT. The chain uses TRBV10-3 and TRBJ1-1; D is undetermined. Germline lookup yields CDR1 ENHRY and CDR2 SYGVKD. The CDR3 loop spans 15 amino acids. Trimming stripped 0 bases from V and 5 bases from J, with 13 bases between.